This is a list of T cell receptor beta chains from one sample in a study of response to subunit inactivated influenza vaccine. TCRdb used MiXCR to reprocess the RT-PCR reads, holding one entry per CDR3 protein. The profile covers approximately 700,000 distinct CDR3 sequences, with about 15% appearing a single time and roughly 6.4% taken by the ten largest. Sequenced material: PBMCs from blood, taken roughly 15 days before vaccination. The receptor source for this set is a man aged 45 to 65 who received an inactivated influenza vaccine. Both conserved end residues are part of each CDR3. The D gene is left open where the match is weak. A clone size is listed for some rows: how often the clone was seen (once, few, many), or a class if it is expanded.

size	V	D	J	DNA	CDR3
.	TRBV20-1	TRBD1	TRBJ1-2	TGCAGTGCTAGGGACAGGGGACTATTCGGCTACACCTTC	CSARDRGLFGYTF
.	TRBV2	.	TRBJ1-4	TGTGCCAGCAGTGAAGCCTACCGGGAAAAACTGTTTTTT	CASSEAYREKLFF
few	TRBV2	.	TRBJ1-2	TGTGCCAGCAGTGACGGTACAGGGCGAAGGAACTATGGCTACACCTTC	CASSDGTGRRNYGYTF
many	TRBV5-1	.	TRBJ1-2	TGCGCCAGCAGCTTGGGGTCCATTCTTGGCTACACCTTC	CASSLGSILGYTF
many	TRBV7-9	.	TRBJ1-1	TGTGCCAGCAGCCCGGATGGAGTGAACACTGAAGCTTTCTTT	CASSPDGVNTEAFF
few	TRBV7-2	.	TRBJ1-1	TGTGCCAGCAGCCCCCTTGGGGGGTTCGGCACTGAAGCTTTCTTT	CASSPLGGFGTEAFF
many	TRBV20-1	.	TRBJ1-4	TGCAGTGCTACAAAATACGGTGCAACTAATGAAAAACTGTTTTTT	CSATKYGATNEKLFF
few	TRBV18	.	TRBJ1-5	TGTGCCAGCTCGCCGATCTCCGGGATGAGCAATCAGCCCCAGCATTTT	CASSPISGMSNQPQHF
few	TRBV7-9	TRBD1	TRBJ1-2	TGTGCCAGCAGCTTAGCCGGGACAGGGAACTATGGCTACACCTTC	CASSLAGTGNYGYTF
few	TRBV7-8	.	TRBJ2-5	TGTGCCAGCAGCTTACCTTGGGAGACCCAGTACTTC	CASSLPWETQYF
many	TRBV12-3/TRBV12-4	.	TRBJ1-5	TGTGCCAGCAGCTCCGACGGATCTAGCAATCAGCCCCAGCATTTT	CASSSDGSSNQPQHF
few	TRBV12-3/TRBV12-4	TRBD1	TRBJ1-1	TGTGCCAGCGGGGACAGGGTGAACACTGAAGCTTTCTTT	CASGDRVNTEAFF
.	TRBV20-1	TRBD1	TRBJ1-2	TGCAGTGCTGGCTCGAGGGGACAGGGGCGGAACTATGGCTACACCTTC	CSAGSRGQGRNYGYTF
few	TRBV20-1	.	TRBJ2-1	TGCAGTGCTGCGGACACTGTGGAGCAGTTCTTC	CSAADTVEQFF
.	TRBV6-1	.	TRBJ1-6	TGTGCCAGCAGGGTCGGGCAGGGGCCAAGCTCCTATAATTCACCCCTCCACTTT	CASRVGQGPSSYNSPLHF
.	TRBV9	TRBD2	TRBJ2-1	TGTGCCAGCAGCGTAGGGGTAGCGGGGGGACGAGAGCAGTTCTTC	CASSVGVAGGREQFF
few	TRBV20-1	.	TRBJ2-1	TGCAGTGCTAGACAGGTACCCGGGGAGCAGTTCTTC	CSARQVPGEQFF
few	TRBV20-1	TRBD2	TRBJ2-1	TGCAGTGCTAGAGCGTCTAGCGGGGGCTCCTACAATGAGCAGTTCTTC	CSARASSGGSYNEQFF
many	TRBV7-2	.	TRBJ1-4	TGTGCCAGCAGCTTAGTAGGCGGGACACAGGCGGTGGAACTGTTTTTT	CASSLVGGTQAVELFF
.	TRBV30	TRBD2	TRBJ2-1	TGTGCCTGGAGTGCCGACCCAAGCGGGAGGAGCTCCTACAATGAGCAGTTCTTC	CAWSADPSGRSSYNEQFF
.	TRBV20-1	.	TRBJ1-1	TGCAGTGTCTACTTTAGGCAGAACACTGAAGCTTTCTTT	CSVYFRQNTEAFF
many	TRBV12-3/TRBV12-4	.	TRBJ1-2	TGTGCCAGCAGTTTCCAGCCGCCAGGGTTAGTCGGCTACACCTTC	CASSFQPPGLVGYTF
few	TRBV2	TRBD1	TRBJ1-2	TGTGCCAGCAGTGAAGCGGGACAGAGCTATGGCTACACCTTC	CASSEAGQSYGYTF
few	TRBV6-2/TRBV6-3	TRBD1	TRBJ2-1	TGTGCCAGCAGTTACTCCAGGGACAGGGTATACAATGAGCAGTTCTTC	CASSYSRDRVYNEQFF
.	TRBV20-1	.	TRBJ2-3	TGCAGTGCTCTTGATGAGAGCGGGAGCACAGATACGCAGTATTTT	CSALDESGSTDTQYF
.	TRBV4-3	.	TRBJ1-6	TGCGCCAGCAGCCAAGAAACAAGCTTGGGCTGGAATTCACCCCTCCACTTT	CASSQETSLGWNSPLHF
.	TRBV6-5	.	TRBJ2-2	TGTGCCACTAAATTTCAGGGCGGGGAGCTGTTTTTT	CATKFQGGELFF
few	TRBV6-4	.	TRBJ2-5	TGTGCCAGCAGTGACTCTCTAGGGGGGACCCAGTACTTC	CASSDSLGGTQYF
.	TRBV20-1	TRBD1	TRBJ1-1	TGCAGTGCTAGAGGAACAGGGAGGGGGCTTGAAGCTTTCTTT	CSARGTGRGLEAFF
few	TRBV27	TRBD2	TRBJ2-1	TGTGCCAGCAGTTTTAGCGGGAGTAGTGAGCAGTTCTTC	CASSFSGSSEQFF
.	TRBV29-1	TRBD1	TRBJ1-1	TGCAGCGCCAAGGTAGGCAGGGGGCGCGTTCTGAACACTGAAGCTTTCTTT	CSAKVGRGRVLNTEAFF
.	TRBV20-1	TRBD2	TRBJ2-7	TGCAGTGCTAGAACCGGGACTAGCAGATACGAGCAGTACTTC	CSARTGTSRYEQYF
.	TRBV11-2	TRBD1	TRBJ2-7	TGTGCCAGCAGCTTAGTGGGGACAGCCTACGAGCAGTACTTC	CASSLVGTAYEQYF
.	TRBV7-2	.	TRBJ2-1	TGTGCCAGCAGACCGCGGACAGACGCGGCTGAATACAATGAGCAGTTCTTC	CASRPRTDAAEYNEQFF
.	TRBV28	TRBD1	TRBJ1-5	TGTGCCAGCAGTTGGGACAGCCGTGGGGGCAATCAGCCCCAGCATTTT	CASSWDSRGGNQPQHF
.	TRBV6-2/TRBV6-3	.	TRBJ2-6	TGTGCCACCTTTCGTCCAGCCTTTGGGGCCAACGTCCTGACTTTC	CATFRPAFGANVLTF
few	TRBV12-3/TRBV12-4	.	TRBJ2-2	TGTGCCAGCAGTTTCTTCGGGAATACCGGGGAGCTGTTTTTT	CASSFFGNTGELFF
.	TRBV2	.	TRBJ2-1	TGTGCCAGCCTACAGGGTTACAATGAGCAGTTCTTC	CASLQGYNEQFF
few	TRBV6-1	TRBD2	TRBJ2-1	TGTGCCAGCAGCGAGAATGGACTAGCTTCTACCCCTCAGTTCTTC	CASSENGLASTPQFF